Below, one TCR beta chain is given with its context. Antigen: not known. The sequencing template was cDNA reverse transcribed from extracted RNA. Repertoires were generated with immunoSEQ multiplex PCR, while TCRdb's copy carries only in-frame clones and drops some. This sample carries 110,000 to 150,000 clones, roughly 53% of them seen once, and the ten largest clones take 5% to 7%. These data originate in a study of CD8+ T cells in alopecia areata. Study information: For the treated group, dosing was oral tofacitinib at 5 to 10 mg twice daily. Tofacitinib exposure lasted 6 to 18 months, followed by 6 months off drug. Study observations and caveats: Sequencing of scalp tissue also captures the resident alphabeta T cells of normal skin.

Germline lookup yields CDR1 SGHVS and CDR2 FNYEAQ. The CDR3 length is 12 residues. Trimming cost V 5 bases and J 8 bases, with 10 bases left between them. From alopecia areata patients, lesional scalp punch biopsies and peripheral blood were collected. The sequencing here drew on CD4+ T cells sorted from blood, taken at week 0. The clonotype was recovered from a human donor with alopecia areata. V gene TRBV7-6 combines with J gene TRBJ2-1; D ambiguous. This CDR3 is CASSAGNYEQFF. In DNA, the CDR3 is TGTGCCAGCAGCGCCGGCAACTATGAGCAGTTCTTC. Together with reference TRBV7-6 and TRBJ2-1, the CDR3 gives the full variable domain: GAGVSQSPRYKVTKRGQDVALRCDPISGHVSLYWYRQALGQGPEFLTYFNYEAQQDKSGLPNDRFSAERPEGSISTLTIQRTEQRDSAMYRCASSAGNYEQFFGPGTRLTVL.